These T cell receptor beta chains were read from a single sample in a study of blood T cell repertoires in COVID-19. TCRdb's copy holds only in-frame clones and misses some; the assay was immunoSEQ multiplex PCR. The table lists about 91,000 clones, over 70% of them singletons, with about 10% in the top ten. Input material: peripheral blood. The receptors shown here come from a woman aged 80 or over with acute or convalescent COVID-19. Both conserved end residues are part of each CDR3. A D gene is named only where the DNA matches it firmly. A row's size may be missing; if present it is once, few, many or a size class.

j_call,v_call,clone_size,d_call,cdr3_nt,cdr3_aa
TRBJ2-1,TRBV30,NA,NA,TGTGCCTGGGCGCGACTAGAAACCACCAATGAGCAGTTCTTC,CAWARLETTNEQFF
TRBJ1-5,TRBV27,NA,NA,TGTGCCAGCAGTTTATCCCGGGGCCCTGGGGGCGGCAATCAGCCCCAGCATTTT,CASSLSRGPGGGNQPQHF
TRBJ2-7,TRBV19,NA,NA,TGTGCCAGTAGTATAGCTCCGCGGGACGCCGGCGAGCAGTACTTC,CASSIAPRDAGEQYF
TRBJ1-1,TRBV11-2,NA,TRBD1,TGTGCCAGCAGCTTCGGACAGGGTAACACTGAAGCTTTCTTT,CASSFGQGNTEAFF
TRBJ2-7,TRBV27,few,TRBD2,TGTGCCAGCAGCCCAAGTTTCCGACTAGCGGGACGCGAGCAGTACTTC,CASSPSFRLAGREQYF
TRBJ1-5,TRBV18,NA,NA,TGTGCCAGCTCCTCCGTTGGGGGGAGGTATAGCAATCAGCCCCAGCATTTT,CASSSVGGRYSNQPQHF
TRBJ1-1,TRBV7-9,NA,NA,TGTGCCAGCAGCTTAGACTCGAACACTGAAGCTTTCTTT,CASSLDSNTEAFF
TRBJ1-4,TRBV19,NA,NA,TGTGCCAGTAGCGGTACAGCAACTAATGAAAAACTGTTTTTT,CASSGTATNEKLFF
TRBJ2-1,TRBV5-5,few,NA,TGTGCCAGCAGCTGGAGGGGACAGCTTAACTACAATGAGCAGTTCTTC,CASSWRGQLNYNEQFF
TRBJ2-1,TRBV4-2,few,NA,TGTGCCAGCAGCCAAGATAGCGCAGGAGACAATGAGCAGTTCTTC,CASSQDSAGDNEQFF
TRBJ1-1,TRBV5-8,NA,NA,TGTGCCAGCAGCTTGCGGGGGAACACTGAAGCTTTCTTT,CASSLRGNTEAFF
TRBJ1-1,TRBV7-9,NA,NA,TGTGCCAGCAGCTCCCTTGTACAGGGTAAGACTGAAGCTTTCTTT,CASSSLVQGKTEAFF
TRBJ2-1,TRBV24-1,NA,TRBD2,TGTGCCACCAGTGATTTTCGAAGCGGGAGGCTACACAATGAGCAGTTCTTC,CATSDFRSGRLHNEQFF
TRBJ1-5,TRBV5-4,NA,NA,TGTGCCAGCAGCTTGTTTGGCCAGCCCCAGCATTTT,CASSLFGQPQHF